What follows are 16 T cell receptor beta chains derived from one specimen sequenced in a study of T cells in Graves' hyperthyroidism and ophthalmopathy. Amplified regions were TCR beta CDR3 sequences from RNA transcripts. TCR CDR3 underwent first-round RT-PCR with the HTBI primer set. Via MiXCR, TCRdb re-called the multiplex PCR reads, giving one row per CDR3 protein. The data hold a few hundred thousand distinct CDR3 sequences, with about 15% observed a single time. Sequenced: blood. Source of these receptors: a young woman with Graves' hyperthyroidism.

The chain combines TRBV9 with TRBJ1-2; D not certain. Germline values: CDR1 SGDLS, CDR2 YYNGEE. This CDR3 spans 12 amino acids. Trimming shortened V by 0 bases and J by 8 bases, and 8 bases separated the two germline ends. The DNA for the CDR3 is TGTGCCAGCAGCGTAGTGGCAGGAGGCTACACCTTC. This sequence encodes CASSVVAGGYTF.

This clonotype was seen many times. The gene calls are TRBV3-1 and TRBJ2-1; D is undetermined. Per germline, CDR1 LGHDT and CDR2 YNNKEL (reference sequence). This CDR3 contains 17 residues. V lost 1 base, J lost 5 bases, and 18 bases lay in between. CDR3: CASSQARRAARDNEQFF. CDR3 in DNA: TGTGCCAGCAGCCAAGCTCGTAGGGCGGCCCGGGACAATGAGCAGTTCTTC.

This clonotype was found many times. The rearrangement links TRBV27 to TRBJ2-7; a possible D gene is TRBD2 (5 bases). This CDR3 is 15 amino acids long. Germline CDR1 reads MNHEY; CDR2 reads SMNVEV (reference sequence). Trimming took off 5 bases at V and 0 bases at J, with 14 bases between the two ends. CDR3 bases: TGTGCCAGCAGTCTCCGGACTGGCAGCTCCTACGAGCAGTACTTC. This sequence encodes CASSLRTGSSYEQYF.

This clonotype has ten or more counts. Here the CDR3 reads CATSRNLRGSNEKLFF. The CDR3 bases are TGTGCCACCAGCAGAAACCTCAGGGGGTCTAATGAAAAACTGTTTTTT. The chain is built from TRBV15 and TRBJ1-4, with TRBD1 matching over 7 bases. This CDR3 is 16 amino acids long. V shed 2 bases and J 3 bases; nucleotides not matched to a gene: 6. CDR1 and CDR2 from the germline V gene are LNHNV and YYDKDF (reference sequence).

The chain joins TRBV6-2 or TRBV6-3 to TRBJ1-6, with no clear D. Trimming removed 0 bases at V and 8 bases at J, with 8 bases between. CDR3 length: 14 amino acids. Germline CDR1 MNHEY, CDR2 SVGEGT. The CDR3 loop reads CASSYSMEDSPLHF. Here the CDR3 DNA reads TGTGCCAGCAGTTACTCGATGGAGGATTCACCCCTCCACTTT.

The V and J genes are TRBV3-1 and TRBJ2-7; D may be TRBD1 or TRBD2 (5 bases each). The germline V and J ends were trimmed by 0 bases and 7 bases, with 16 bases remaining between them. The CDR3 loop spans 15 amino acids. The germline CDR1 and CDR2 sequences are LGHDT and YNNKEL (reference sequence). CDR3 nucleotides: TGTGCCAGCAGCCAAGACGCAGGGACGGGTAGGGAGCAGTACTTC. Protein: CASSQDAGTGREQYF.

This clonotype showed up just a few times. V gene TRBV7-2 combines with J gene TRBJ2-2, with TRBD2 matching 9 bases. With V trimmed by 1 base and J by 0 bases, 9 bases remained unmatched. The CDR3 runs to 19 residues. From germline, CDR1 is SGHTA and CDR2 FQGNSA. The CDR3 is CASSLGPGLANANTGELFF. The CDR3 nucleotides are TGTGCCAGCAGCTTAGGGCCCGGACTAGCGAACGCGAACACCGGGGAGCTGTTTTTT.

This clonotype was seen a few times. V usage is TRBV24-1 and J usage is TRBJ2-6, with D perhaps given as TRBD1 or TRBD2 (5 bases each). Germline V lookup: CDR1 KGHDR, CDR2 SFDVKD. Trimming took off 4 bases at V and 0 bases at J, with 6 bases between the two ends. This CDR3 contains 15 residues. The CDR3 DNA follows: TGTGCCACCAGTGACGGGACCTCTGGGGCCAACGTCCTGACTTTC. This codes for CATSDGTSGANVLTF.

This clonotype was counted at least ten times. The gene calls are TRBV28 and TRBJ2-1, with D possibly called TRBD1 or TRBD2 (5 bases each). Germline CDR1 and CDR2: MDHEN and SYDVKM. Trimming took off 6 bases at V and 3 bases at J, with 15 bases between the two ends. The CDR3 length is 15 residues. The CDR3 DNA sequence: TGTGCCAGCAGAGACTCGCTGAGGGGCTACAATGAGCAGTTCTTC. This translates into CASRDSLRGYNEQFF.

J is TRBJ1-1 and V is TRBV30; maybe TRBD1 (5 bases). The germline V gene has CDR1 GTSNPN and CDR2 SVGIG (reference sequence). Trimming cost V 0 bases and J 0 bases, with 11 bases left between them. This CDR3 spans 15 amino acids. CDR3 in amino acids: CAWSVLGTVNTEAFF. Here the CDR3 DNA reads TGTGCCTGGAGTGTACTCGGGACGGTGAACACTGAAGCTTTCTTT.

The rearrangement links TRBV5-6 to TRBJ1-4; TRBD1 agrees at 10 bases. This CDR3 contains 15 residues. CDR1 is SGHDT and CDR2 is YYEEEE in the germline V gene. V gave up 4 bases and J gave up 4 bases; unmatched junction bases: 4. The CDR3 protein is CASSQGQGINEKLFF. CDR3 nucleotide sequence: TGTGCCAGCAGCCAGGGACAGGGGATTAATGAAAAACTGTTTTTT. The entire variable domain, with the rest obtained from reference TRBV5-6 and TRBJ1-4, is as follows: DAGVTQSPTHLIKTRGQQVTLRCSPKSGHDTVSWYQQALGQGPQFIFQYYEEEERQRGNFPDRFSGHQFPNYSSELNVNALLLGDSALYLCASSQGQGINEKLFFGSGTQLSVL.

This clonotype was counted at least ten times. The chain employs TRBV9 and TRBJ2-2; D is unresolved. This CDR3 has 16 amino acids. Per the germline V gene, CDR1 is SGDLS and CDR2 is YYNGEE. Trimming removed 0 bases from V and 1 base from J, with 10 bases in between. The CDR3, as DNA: TGTGCCAGCAGCGTAGGGATGGTTGGGAACACCGGGGAGCTGTTTTTT. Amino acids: CASSVGMVGNTGELFF.

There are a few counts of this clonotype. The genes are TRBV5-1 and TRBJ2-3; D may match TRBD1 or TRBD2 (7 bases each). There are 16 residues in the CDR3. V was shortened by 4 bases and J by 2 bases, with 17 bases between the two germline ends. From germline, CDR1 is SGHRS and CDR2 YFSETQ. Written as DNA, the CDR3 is TGCGCCAGCAGCAGGCCCAGGGGGGGCGACACAGATACGCAGTATTTT. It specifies CASSRPRGGDTDTQYF.

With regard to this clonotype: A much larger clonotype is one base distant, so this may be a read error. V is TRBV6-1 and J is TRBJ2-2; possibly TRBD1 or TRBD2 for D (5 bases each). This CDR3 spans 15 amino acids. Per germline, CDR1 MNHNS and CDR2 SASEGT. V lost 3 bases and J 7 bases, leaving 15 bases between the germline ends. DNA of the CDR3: TGTGCCAGCAGTGACCCCACGGGGACGATCGGGGAGCTGTTTTTT. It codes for CASSDPTGTIGELFF.

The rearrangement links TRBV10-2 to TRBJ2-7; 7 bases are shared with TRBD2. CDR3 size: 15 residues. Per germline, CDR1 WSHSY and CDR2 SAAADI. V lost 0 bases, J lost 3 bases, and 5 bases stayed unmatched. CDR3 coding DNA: TGCGCCAGCAGTGAGTCCGGGTGGGGGGGCTACGAGCAGTACTTC. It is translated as CASSESGWGGYEQYF.

CDR3 residues: CATSGGTDTQYF. DNA for the CDR3: TGTGCCACTAGCGGGGGCACAGATACGCAGTATTTT. The genes are TRBV6-2 or TRBV6-3 and TRBJ2-3, with 9 bases lining up with TRBD2. CDR1 and CDR2 (germline): MNHEY, SVGEGT. V lost 10 bases to trimming and J lost 1 base; unmatched junction nucleotides: 0. This CDR3 is built from 12 residues.